This entry concerns a single T cell receptor beta chain. The antigen it recognizes is unknown. No base quality information exists; no much larger clone differs at one position. The TCR beta CDR3 regions were amplified from the RNA transcripts. For the first round of RT-PCR on the TCR CDR3, the HTBI primer set was used together with the Qiagen OneStep RT-PCR kit. The libraries were constructed in a second round of multiplex PCR and then size-selected and purified. Paired-end sequencing of the libraries was performed with 100 bp reads on an Illumina HiSeq2000. On the study's bioinformatics: SOAPnuke was used to process the raw data, with reads discarded if the reads contained adapters or uncalled bases, had a mean Phred below 15, or lacked an exact constant-primer or identifier match. COPE v1.2.5 was used to merge high-quality paired reads, and clonotypes were defined as unique nucleotide sequences. Clonotypes were aligned to IMGT TRBV, TRBD and TRBJ reference segments using MiTCR v1.1. The analysis was restricted to V-J combinations with a frequency above 0.0001, which together covered 98% to 99.2% of the repertoires. The TCS score was defined as the ratio of F50 (clonal expansion) to E x V (chaos), calculated using BLOSUM62-based TCRdist between CDR3 peptides within each V-J. Welch's t-statistics and random forest reduced several hundred V-J features to roughly 13, which were used in a naive Bayes classifier (R e1071). The Morisita-Horn index was used to measure how similar the thyroid and blood repertoires were. TCRdb reprocessing: public reads trimmed at Q25 with fastp, clones called with MiXCR, in-frame beta chains kept. Rows with a matching CDR3 protein are joined into one entry that keeps the most common DNA and genes. TCRdb, not the authors, supplied the V and J calls. The sample yields 750,000 to 950,000 distinct CDR3 sequences; roughly 40% were counted once. Approximately 10% of the sample is in the top ten clones.

Including the terminal cysteine and phenylalanine, the CDR3 comprises 13 residues. The kept DNA is CDR3 alone, 39 bases in frame from the first base. V trim: 10 bases; J trim: 3 bases; unmatched bases: 9. The germline V gene provides CDR1 ENHRY and CDR2 SYGVKD. Stable Graves' hyperthyroidism was defined as the absence of progression to ophthalmopathy over 18 months of follow-up. The hyperthyroidism patients were between 18 and 65 years old and newly diagnosed, with a disease duration of less than 2 months. Any patient with an uncontrolled infection, another autoimmune disease, pregnancy or lactation was excluded. Clinical symptoms, serum thyroxine and TRAb, thyroid ultrasound, and orbital computed tomography formed the basis for the diagnoses. Ficoll-Paque density gradient centrifugation was used to isolate PBMCs from around 9.1 ml of fresh peripheral blood. Total RNA was extracted with Trizol reagent, and quality was checked on an Agilent 2100 Bioanalyzer.

The data belong to a study of T cells in Graves' hyperthyroidism and ophthalmopathy (dated 2019 in TCRdb). For the study in its entirety: Peripheral blood was sampled at the time of initial diagnosis, prior to any treatment. To identify distinguishing TCR V-J signatures, a discovery cohort of about 95 patients was used, comprising 43 with Graves' ophthalmopathy and 57 with stable Graves' hyperthyroidism. TCR Vbeta CDR3 sequencing of 135 peripheral blood samples (around 45 ophthalmopathy, about 74 hyperthyroidism and approximately 17 progressor patients) is reported in the paper. Once sampling was done, hyperthyroidism patients were given methimazole at a starting dose of 30 mg daily, whereas ophthalmopathy patients were given high-dose intravenous methylprednisolone. The 95 to 100 discovery patients were divided at random into training and test sets in a 7:3 ratio. Thyroid tissue and blood T-cell repertoires from about 6 Graves' hyperthyroidism patients were also compared in the study. Prospective prediction of ophthalmopathy was tested in an independent validation cohort consisting of fewer than 20 hyperthyroidism patients and 17 patients who later progressed to ophthalmopathy. Overall study outcomes, separate from this receptor: Most expanded thyroid clonotypes (frequency above 0.001) were also found in blood, which suggests that blood repertoires may mirror thyroid immune responses. In validation, the model predicted progression to ophthalmopathy with 60% to 71% sensitivity and less than 75% specificity, a median of approximately 6.5 months before onset. In cross-validation, a model built on a 13 V-J signature told ophthalmopathy apart from stable hyperthyroidism with roughly 87% sensitivity and approximately 84% specificity, and in testing the same model reached 80%/75%. Sample size was not statistically predetermined, and blinding of investigators to group allocation was not performed.

This receptor chain uses TRBV10-3 and TRBJ2-7; 7 nucleotides in the junction match TRBD1. This receptor was obtained from a man younger than 30 with Graves' hyperthyroidism. Sequencing used blood. The nucleotides read TGTGCCACCTTGGGACAGTTTGGCTACGAGCAGTACTTC. This sequence encodes CATLGQFGYEQYF.